Listed below are T cell receptor beta chains from one sample, sequenced in a study of blood T cell repertoires in COVID-19. The repertoire was sequenced with immunoSEQ multiplex PCR; TCRdb's copy has only in-frame clones and lacks some. The data hold about 150,000 clones, with around 86% observed a single time. Sequencing used PBMCs or T cells enriched from blood (not recorded which). These receptors originate from a man between 50 and 59 years old who had recovered from COVID-19. The CDR3 runs from the conserved cysteine through the conserved F or W. A D gene is named only where the DNA matches it firmly. Not every row has a clone size; where given, it reads once, few, many or a size class.

d_call j_call clone_size v_call cdr3_aa cdr3_nt
TRBD1 TRBJ1-2 . TRBV28 CASSDRNYGYTF TGTGCCAGCTCGGACAGGAACTATGGCTACACCTTC
. TRBJ1-6 . TRBV3-1/TRBV3-2 CASSEAFHSPLHF TGTGCCAGCAGCGAAGCTTTCCATTCACCCCTCCACTTT
TRBD2 TRBJ2-1 . TRBV7-2 CASSHGTSTMYEQFF TGTGCCAGCAGCCACGGGACTAGTACGATGTATGAGCAGTTCTTC
TRBD1 TRBJ1-6 . TRBV9 CASSTRDRGHSPLHF TGTGCCAGCAGCACCCGGGACAGGGGACATTCACCCCTCCACTTT
. TRBJ2-5 . TRBV23-1 CASSQSVGGEETQYF TGCGCCAGCAGTCAATCGGTAGGCGGGGAAGAGACCCAGTACTTC
TRBD1 TRBJ1-1 . TRBV28 CASSPSGTGGYQAFF TGTGCCAGCAGTCCTTCCGGGACAGGGGGATATCAAGCTTTCTTT
. TRBJ1-5 . TRBV28 CASSYGGNQPQHF TGTGCCAGCAGCTACGGGGGCAATCAGCCCCAGCATTTT
TRBD2 TRBJ2-1 once TRBV18 CASSWGGNEQFF TGTGCCAGCTCATGGGGGGGCAATGAGCAGTTCTTC
TRBD2 TRBJ2-2 . TRBV3-1/TRBV3-2 CASSHGSSGRNTGELFF TGTGCCAGCAGTCACGGATCTAGCGGGAGGAACACCGGGGAGCTGTTTTTT
. TRBJ1-2 . TRBV27 CASSDYGTKVHGYTF TGTGCCAGCAGTGACTACGGGACAAAAGTTCATGGCTACACCTTC
TRBD2 TRBJ2-2 few TRBV7-3 CASSLKTSGVNTGELFF TGTGCCAGCAGCTTAAAGACTAGCGGGGTGAACACCGGGGAGCTGTTTTTT
TRBD1 TRBJ2-3 . TRBV28 CASSSLEGAHVTQYF TGTGCCAGCAGTTCTTTAGAGGGGGCACACGTTACGCAGTATTTT
. TRBJ1-3 . TRBV9 CASSPRRDSGNTIYF TGTGCCAGCAGCCCCCGACGGGACTCTGGAAACACCATATATTTT
TRBD2 TRBJ2-5 . TRBV5-4 CASSLQGLAGETQYF TGTGCCAGCAGCTTGCAGGGACTAGCGGGAGAGACCCAGTACTTC
TRBD1 TRBJ1-5 . TRBV3-1/TRBV3-2 CASSKEQGVSQPQHF TGTGCCAGCAGCAAAGAACAGGGGGTAAGTCAGCCCCAGCATTTT
TRBD2 TRBJ2-5 once TRBV7-2 CASSPGTSGGMKTQYF TGTGCCAGCAGCCCTGGGACTAGCGGGGGTATGAAGACCCAGTACTTC
. TRBJ2-4 . TRBV7-2 CASSLKLAKNIQYF TGTGCCAGCAGCTTAAAGCTAGCCAAAAACATTCAGTACTTC
TRBD1 TRBJ1-2 . TRBV5-4 CASSLDRAQNYGYTF TGTGCCAGCAGCCTGGACAGGGCACAGAACTATGGCTACACCTTC